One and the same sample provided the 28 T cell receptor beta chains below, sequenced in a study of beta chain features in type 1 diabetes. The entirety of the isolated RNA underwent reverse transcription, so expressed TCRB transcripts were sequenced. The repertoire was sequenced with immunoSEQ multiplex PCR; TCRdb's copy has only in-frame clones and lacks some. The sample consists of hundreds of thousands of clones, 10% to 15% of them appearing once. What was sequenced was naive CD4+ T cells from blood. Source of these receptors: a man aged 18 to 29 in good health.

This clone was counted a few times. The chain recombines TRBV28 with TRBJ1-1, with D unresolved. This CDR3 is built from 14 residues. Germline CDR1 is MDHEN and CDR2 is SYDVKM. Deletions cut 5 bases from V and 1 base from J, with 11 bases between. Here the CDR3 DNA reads TGTGCCAGCAGTCCCAGCGTAAGGAACACTGAAGCTTTCTTT. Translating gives CASSPSVRNTEAFF.

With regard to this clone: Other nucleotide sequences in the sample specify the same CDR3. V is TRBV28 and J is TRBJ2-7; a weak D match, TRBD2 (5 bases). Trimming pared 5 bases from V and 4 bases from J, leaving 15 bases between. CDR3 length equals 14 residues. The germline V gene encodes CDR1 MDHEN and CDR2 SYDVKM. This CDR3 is CASSPGGSSYEQYF. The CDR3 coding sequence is TGTGCCAGCAGTCCCGGAGGTTCTTCGTACGAGCAGTACTTC.

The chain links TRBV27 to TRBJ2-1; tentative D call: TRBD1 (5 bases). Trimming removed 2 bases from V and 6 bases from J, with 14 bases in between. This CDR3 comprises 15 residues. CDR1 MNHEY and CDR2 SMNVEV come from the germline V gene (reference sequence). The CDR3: CASSLRAGRGNEQFF. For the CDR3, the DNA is TGTGCCAGCAGTTTAAGAGCTGGAAGGGGCAATGAGCAGTTCTTC.

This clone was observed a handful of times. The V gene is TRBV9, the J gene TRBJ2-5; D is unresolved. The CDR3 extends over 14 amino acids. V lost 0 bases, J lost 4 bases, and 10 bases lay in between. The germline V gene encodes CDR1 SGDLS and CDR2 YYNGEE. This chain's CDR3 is CASSVAGRIETQYF. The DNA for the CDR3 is TGTGCCAGCAGCGTAGCCGGTAGAATAGAGACCCAGTACTTC.

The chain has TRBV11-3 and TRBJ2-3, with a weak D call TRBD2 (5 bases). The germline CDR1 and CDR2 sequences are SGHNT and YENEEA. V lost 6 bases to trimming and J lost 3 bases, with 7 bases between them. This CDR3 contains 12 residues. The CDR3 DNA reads TGTGCCAGCAGTCGGAGGACAGATACGCAGTATTTT. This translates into CASSRRTDTQYF.

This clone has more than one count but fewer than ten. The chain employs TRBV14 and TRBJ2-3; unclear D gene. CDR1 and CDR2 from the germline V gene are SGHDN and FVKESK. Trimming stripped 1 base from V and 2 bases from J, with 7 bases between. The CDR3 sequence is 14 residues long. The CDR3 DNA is TGTGCCAGCAGCCAAGGCGTAAACACAGATACGCAGTATTTT. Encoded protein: CASSQGVNTDTQYF. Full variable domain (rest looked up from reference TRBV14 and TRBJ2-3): EAGVTQFPSHSVIEKGQTVTLRCDPISGHDNLYWYRRVMGKEIKFLLHFVKESKQDESGMPNNRFLAERTGGTYSTLKVQPAELEDSGVYFCASSQGVNTDTQYFGPGTRLTVL.

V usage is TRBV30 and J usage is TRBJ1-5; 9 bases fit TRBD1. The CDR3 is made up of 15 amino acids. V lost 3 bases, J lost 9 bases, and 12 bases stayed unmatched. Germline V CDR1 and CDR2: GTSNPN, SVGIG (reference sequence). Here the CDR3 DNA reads TGTGCCTGGAGCAAGATCGGGACAGGGAGTTGGCCCCAGCATTTT. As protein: CAWSKIGTGSWPQHF.

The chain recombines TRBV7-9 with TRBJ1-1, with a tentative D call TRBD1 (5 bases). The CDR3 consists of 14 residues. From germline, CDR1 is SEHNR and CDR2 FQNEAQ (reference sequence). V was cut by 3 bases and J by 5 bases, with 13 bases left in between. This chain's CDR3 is CASSFDDRGTEAFF. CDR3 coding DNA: TGTGCCAGCAGCTTTGACGACAGAGGAACTGAAGCTTTCTTT.

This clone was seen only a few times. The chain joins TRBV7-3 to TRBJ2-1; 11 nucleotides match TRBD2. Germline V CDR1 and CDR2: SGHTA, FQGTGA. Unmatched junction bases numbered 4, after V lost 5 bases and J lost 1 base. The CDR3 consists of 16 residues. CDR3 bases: TGTGCCAGCAGCCAATTAGCGGGAGGGTCCTACAATGAGCAGTTCTTC. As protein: CASSQLAGGSYNEQFF.

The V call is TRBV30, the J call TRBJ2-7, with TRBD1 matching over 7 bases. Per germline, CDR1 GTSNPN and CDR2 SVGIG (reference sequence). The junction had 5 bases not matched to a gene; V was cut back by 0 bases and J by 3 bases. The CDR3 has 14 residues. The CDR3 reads CAWSVRQGVYEQYF. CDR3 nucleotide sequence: TGTGCCTGGAGTGTACGACAGGGAGTCTACGAGCAGTACTTC.

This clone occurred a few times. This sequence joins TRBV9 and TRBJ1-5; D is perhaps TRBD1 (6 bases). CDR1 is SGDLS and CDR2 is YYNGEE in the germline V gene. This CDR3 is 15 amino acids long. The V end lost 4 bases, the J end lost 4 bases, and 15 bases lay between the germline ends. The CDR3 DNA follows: TGTGCCAGCAGCTACGGGACAAATCTAAATCAGCCCCAGCATTTT. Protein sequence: CASSYGTNLNQPQHF.

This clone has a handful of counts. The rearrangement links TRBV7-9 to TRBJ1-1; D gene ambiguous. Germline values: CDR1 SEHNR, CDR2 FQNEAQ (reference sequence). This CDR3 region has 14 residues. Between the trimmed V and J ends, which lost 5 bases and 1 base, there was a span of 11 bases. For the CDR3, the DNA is TGTGCCAGCAGCCGCTACGGTGGGAACACTGAAGCTTTCTTT. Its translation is CASSRYGGNTEAFF. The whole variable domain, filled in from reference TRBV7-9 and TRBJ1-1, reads DTGVSQNPRHKITKRGQNVTFRCDPISEHNRLYWYRQTLGQGPEFLTYFQNEAQLEKSRLLSDRFSAERPKGSFSTLEIQRTEQGDSAMYLCASSRYGGNTEAFFGQGTRLTVV.

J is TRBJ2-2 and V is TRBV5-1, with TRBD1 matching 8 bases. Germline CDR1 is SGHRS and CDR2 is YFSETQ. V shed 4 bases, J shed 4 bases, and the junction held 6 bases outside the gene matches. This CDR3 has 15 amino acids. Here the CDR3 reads CASSTDRGSTGELFF. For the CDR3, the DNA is TGCGCCAGCAGCACCGACAGGGGAAGCACCGGGGAGCTGTTTTTT.

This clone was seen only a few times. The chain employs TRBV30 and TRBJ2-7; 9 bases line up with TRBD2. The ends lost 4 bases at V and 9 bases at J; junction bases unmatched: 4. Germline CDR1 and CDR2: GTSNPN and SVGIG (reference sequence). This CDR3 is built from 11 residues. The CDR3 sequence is CAWTSGVTQYF. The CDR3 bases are TGTGCCTGGACTAGCGGGGTCACGCAGTACTTC.

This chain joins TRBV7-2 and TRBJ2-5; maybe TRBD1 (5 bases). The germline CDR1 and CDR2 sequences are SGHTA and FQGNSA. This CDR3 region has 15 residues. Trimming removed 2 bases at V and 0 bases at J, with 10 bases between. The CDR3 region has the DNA TGTGCCAGCAGCTTAATGCCGACAGACCAAGAGACCCAGTACTTC. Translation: CASSLMPTDQETQYF.

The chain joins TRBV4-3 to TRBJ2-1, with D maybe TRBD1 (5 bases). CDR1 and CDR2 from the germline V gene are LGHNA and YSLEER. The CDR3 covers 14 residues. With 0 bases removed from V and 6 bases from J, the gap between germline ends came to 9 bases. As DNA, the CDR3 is TGCGCCAGCAGCCAAGATGGCAGGGCCAATGAGCAGTTCTTC. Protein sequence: CASSQDGRANEQFF.

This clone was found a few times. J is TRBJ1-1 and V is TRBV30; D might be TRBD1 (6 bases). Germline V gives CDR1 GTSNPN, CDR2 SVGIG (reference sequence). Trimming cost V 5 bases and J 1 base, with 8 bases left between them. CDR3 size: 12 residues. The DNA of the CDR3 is TGTGCCTGGCTGACAGGGAACACTGAAGCTTTCTTT. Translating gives CAWLTGNTEAFF.

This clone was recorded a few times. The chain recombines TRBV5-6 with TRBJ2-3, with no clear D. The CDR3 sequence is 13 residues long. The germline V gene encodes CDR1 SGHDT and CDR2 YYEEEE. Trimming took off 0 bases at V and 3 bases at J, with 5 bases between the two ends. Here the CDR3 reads CASSLAGTDTQYF. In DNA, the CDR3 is TGTGCCAGCAGCTTGGCCGGTACAGATACGCAGTATTTT.

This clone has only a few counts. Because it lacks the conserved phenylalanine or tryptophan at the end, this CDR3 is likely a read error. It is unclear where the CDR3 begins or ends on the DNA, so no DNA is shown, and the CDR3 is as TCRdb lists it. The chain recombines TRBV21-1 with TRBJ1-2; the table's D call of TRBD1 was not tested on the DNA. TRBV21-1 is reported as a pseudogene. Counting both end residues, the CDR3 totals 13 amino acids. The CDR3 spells CASSKPRRSYQGI.

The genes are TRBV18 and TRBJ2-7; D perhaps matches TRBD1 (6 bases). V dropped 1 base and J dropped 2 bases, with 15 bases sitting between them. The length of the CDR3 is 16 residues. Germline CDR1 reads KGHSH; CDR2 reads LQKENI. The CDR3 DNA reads TGTGCCAGCTCACCACGCTGGTCCGGGACAACCTACGAGCAGTACTTC. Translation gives CASSPRWSGTTYEQYF.

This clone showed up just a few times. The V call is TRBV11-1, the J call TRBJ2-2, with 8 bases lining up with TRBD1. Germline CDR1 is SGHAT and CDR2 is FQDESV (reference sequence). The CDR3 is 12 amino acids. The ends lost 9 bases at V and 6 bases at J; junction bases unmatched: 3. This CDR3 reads CASKQGAGELFF. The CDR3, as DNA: TGTGCCAGTAAACAGGGGGCCGGGGAGCTGTTTTTT.

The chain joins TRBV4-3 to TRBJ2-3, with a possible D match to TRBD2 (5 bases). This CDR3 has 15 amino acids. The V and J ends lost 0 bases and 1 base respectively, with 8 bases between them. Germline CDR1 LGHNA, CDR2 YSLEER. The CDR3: CASSQERVGTDTQYF. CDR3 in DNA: TGCGCCAGCAGCCAAGAGAGGGTAGGCACAGATACGCAGTATTTT.

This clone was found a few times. CDR3 nucleotides: TGTGCCAGCAGTTTCACAGGATCCTATGGCTACACCTTC. Protein product: CASSFTGSYGYTF. The chain is built from TRBV28 and TRBJ1-2; D might be TRBD1 (5 bases). This CDR3 has 13 residues. Germline V CDR1 and CDR2: MDHEN, SYDVKM. The V gene lost 3 bases and the J gene lost 4 bases, with 9 bases spanning the gap.

For the CDR3, the DNA is TGTGCCAGCAGCTTCGGGACTAGCGGGAGCCACGAGCAGTACTTC. Protein: CASSFGTSGSHEQYF. The V and J genes are TRBV7-9 and TRBJ2-7, with TRBD2 matching 14 bases. Germline V lookup: CDR1 SEHNR, CDR2 FQNEAQ (reference sequence). The CDR3 consists of 15 residues. The V and J ends lost 3 bases and 5 bases, in that order; junction bases with no gene match: 3.

DNA of the CDR3: TGTGCCAGCAGCTTAGTAGGTTTGGGGGCCACCGGGGAGCTGTTTTTT. It yields the protein CASSLVGLGATGELFF. The V and J genes are TRBV13 and TRBJ2-2; D is perhaps TRBD1 (6 bases). Looked up from germline, CDR1 is PRHDT and CDR2 is FYEKMQ (reference sequence). Trimming cost V 1 base and J 4 bases, with 13 bases left between them. This CDR3 comprises 16 residues.

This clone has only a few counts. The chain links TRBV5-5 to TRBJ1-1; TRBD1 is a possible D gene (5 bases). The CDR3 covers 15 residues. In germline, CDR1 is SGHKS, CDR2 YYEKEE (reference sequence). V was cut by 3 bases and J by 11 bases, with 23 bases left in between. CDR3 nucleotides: TGTGCCAGCAGCTATAACTGGGGCGACGCGCCTGGGGCTTTCTTT. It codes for CASSYNWGDAPGAFF.

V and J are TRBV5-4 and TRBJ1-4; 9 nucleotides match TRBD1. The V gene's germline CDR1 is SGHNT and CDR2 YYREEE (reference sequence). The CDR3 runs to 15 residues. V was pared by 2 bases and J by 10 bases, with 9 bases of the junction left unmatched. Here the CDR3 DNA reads TGTGCCAGCAGCTTTTACGGGACAGGGAAGGTAAAACTGTTTTTT. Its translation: CASSFYGTGKVKLFF.

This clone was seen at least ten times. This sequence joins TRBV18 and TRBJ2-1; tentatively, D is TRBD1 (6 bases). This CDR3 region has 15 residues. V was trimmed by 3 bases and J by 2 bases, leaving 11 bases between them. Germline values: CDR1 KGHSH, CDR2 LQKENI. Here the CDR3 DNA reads TGTGCCAGCTCACCGACAGGAGATCCCTACAATGAGCAGTTCTTC. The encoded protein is CASSPTGDPYNEQFF.